This T cell receptor (beta chain) came from a study of blood T cell repertoires in COVID-19. Original analysis: Nucleated cell counts were estimated from reference gene primer amplification. The repertoire was sequenced with immunoSEQ multiplex PCR; TCRdb's copy has only in-frame clones and lacks some. The V and J calls and clone size are taken from that table; D and trimming were inferred from the DNA. The data hold some 93,000 clones, with 75% to 90% observed a single time. The CDR3 loop spans 14 amino acids. Trimming cost V 3 bases and J 4 bases, with 13 bases left between them. Germline V CDR1 and CDR2: KGHSH, LQKENI.

The specimen sequenced was peripheral blood. This rearrangement joins TRBV18 to TRBJ2-7, with D possibly matching TRBD2 (7 bases). The clonotype comes from a woman at least 80 years old with acute or convalescent COVID-19. The CDR3 coding sequence is TGTGCCAGCTCACCGTCGGGGGGCAGATACGAGCAGTACTTC. Amino acid sequence: CASSPSGGRYEQYF.